Here is one T cell receptor (beta chain) with its context. What it recognizes is unknown. The authors split each subset's genomic DNA evenly across several immunoSEQ plates. Profiling relied on immunoSEQ multiplex PCR, and the TCRdb table lists in-frame clones only, not all of them. The top ten clones hold about 1.7% of a sample with around 700,000 clones, around 72% of them seen once. The data were obtained in a study of shared clonotypes between healthy human individuals. The study, taken as a whole, reports: Exclusively blood specimens were collected; tissue repertoires likely differ. A generally larger estimated richness was seen in naive subsets than in memory subsets.

None of the donors, who were healthy HIV-negative adults, had recently had acute infections or vaccinations. CDR1 MNHNS and CDR2 SASEGT come from the germline V gene. The CDR3 has 15 amino acids. Trimming removed 6 bases at V and 0 bases at J, with 13 bases between. This clonotype was obtained from a woman in her 30s in good health. The chain links TRBV6-1 to TRBJ2-3; D is ambiguous. The sample was memory CD4+ T cells sorted from blood. The sample's subset: CD45RA-negative fraction. CDR3: CASSLQKGSTDTQYF. For the CDR3, the DNA is TGTGCCAGCAGCCTACAGAAAGGTAGCACAGATACGCAGTATTTT.